The clone carrying this TCR beta chain was recorded once. The J segment lost 3 bases and the V segment lost 7 bases, leaving 4 bases of the junction unmatched. The germline V gene has CDR1 SGHRS and CDR2 YFSETQ. The CDR3 is 13 amino acids. This entry comes from a study of blood T cells in healthy people across ages. For the second PCR, which ran for about 6 to 12 cycles, a sample-barcoded 5' primer and a J-beta primer mix were used. TCRdb independently ran MiXCR on the 5' RACE reads; one entry per CDR3 protein. The sample holds about 1.8 million distinct CDR3 sequences, around 48% seen once. Total RNA, at least 5.5 micrograms per sample, came from PBMCs.

The origin of this receptor is a woman aged 35 to 49 in good health. Sequencing was carried out using blood. The chain employs TRBV5-1 and TRBJ2-3, with 8 positions matching TRBD2. The CDR3 DNA reads as TGCGCCAGCCATAGCGGGGCTACAGATACGCAGTATTTT. Its protein product is CASHSGATDTQYF. Complete variable domain (other parts from reference TRBV5-1 and TRBJ2-3): KAGVTQTPRYLIKTRGQQVTLSCSPISGHRSVSWYQQTPGQGLQFLFEYFSETQRNKGNFPGRFSGRQFSNSRSEMNVSTLELGDSALYLCASHSGATDTQYFGPGTRLTVL.